These 19 T cell receptor beta chains were sequenced from one sample in a study of OX40 agonist ivuxolimab in advanced cancers. Library preparation used the immunoSEQ multiplex PCR assay. TCRdb holds this immuneACCESS table with in-frame rearrangements only. Some clones are missing; in checked studies, unresolved V genes explain under half, and the rest has no known cause. The sample records around 60,000 clones, about 85% of which are singletons. 0.67% of the sample lies in the top ten. This specimen consisted of CD4+ or CD8+ T cells sorted from blood, obtained in a trial of the OX40 agonist ivuxolimab. These receptors came from an adult with an advanced solid tumor such as melanoma, head and neck, liver or kidney cancer.

V is TRBV28 and J is TRBJ2-3; 7 nucleotides agree with TRBD2. After removal of 0 bases from V and 5 bases from J, the junction contained 11 bases not matched to a gene. The CDR3 has 17 residues. Germline lookup yields CDR1 MDHEN and CDR2 SYDVKM. This CDR3 is CASSLWGRGMWGDTQYF. The CDR3 coding sequence is TGTGCCAGCAGTTTATGGGGGAGGGGTATGTGGGGAGATACGCAGTATTTT.

This chain links TRBV29-1 with TRBJ2-5; 14 bases line up with TRBD2. J was trimmed by 5 bases and V by 7 bases; bases with no gene match: 9. This CDR3 has 15 amino acids. Germline values: CDR1 SQVTM, CDR2 ANQGSEA. DNA of the CDR3: TGCAGCGCCGAGACTAGCGGGAGGGCCAGTGAGACCCAGTACTTC. This translates into CSAETSGRASETQYF.

This clone was counted a few times. The gene calls are TRBV18 and TRBJ1-1, with 7 bases aligning to TRBD1. V gave up 2 bases and J gave up 1 base; unmatched junction bases: 4. The CDR3 totals 15 residues. From germline, CDR1 is KGHSH and CDR2 LQKENI. The CDR3 loop reads CASSPRDSRNTEAFF. CDR3 bases: TGTGCCAGCTCACCAAGGGACAGCCGGAACACTGAAGCTTTCTTT.

The chain's CDR3 is CASRQDGRRGYTF. The DNA of the CDR3 is TGTGCCAGCAGACAGGACGGAAGAAGGGGCTACACCTTC. The rearrangement uses TRBV6-5 and TRBJ1-2; D is perhaps TRBD1 (5 bases). This CDR3 has 13 amino acids. Germline V gene sequence: CDR1 MNHEY, CDR2 SVGAGI. V was cut by 6 bases and J by 8 bases, with 16 bases left in between.

This rearrangement joins TRBV19 to TRBJ2-7; no definite D call. Germline V CDR1 and CDR2: LNHDA, SQIVND (reference sequence). Trimming left V 7 bases short and J 3 bases short, with 13 bases between. The length of the CDR3 is 13 residues. The CDR3 nucleotides are TGTGCCAGTAAAGCCAACGCCGACTACGAGCAGTACTTC. It codes for CASKANADYEQYF.

The gene calls are TRBV5-1 and TRBJ2-3, with 8 bases fitting TRBD2. The CDR3 has 16 residues. The trim removed 0 bases at V and 2 bases at J, leaving 5 bases unmatched. Germline lookup yields CDR1 SGHRS and CDR2 YFSETQ. The CDR3 DNA is TGCGCCAGCAGCTTGGAAGCGCGGGAGGCCACAGATACGCAGTATTTT. This translates into CASSLEAREATDTQYF.

V usage is TRBV5-4 and J usage is TRBJ2-1; 9 bases agree with TRBD2. Losses at the gene ends were 0 bases for V and 0 bases for J; bases not matched to a gene: 1. Looked up from germline, CDR1 is SGHNT and CDR2 is YYREEE (reference sequence). The CDR3 runs to 16 residues. The CDR3 sequence is CASSLDSGSSYNEQFF. The CDR3 DNA reads as TGTGCCAGCAGCTTGGATAGCGGGAGCTCCTACAATGAGCAGTTCTTC.

This chain links TRBV6-5 with TRBJ1-1; D is unclear. CDR1 is MNHEY, CDR2 SVGAGI, per germline. V lost 6 bases, J lost 1 base, and 9 bases lay in between. The CDR3 is made up of 13 amino acids. Written as DNA, the CDR3 is TGTGCCAGCAGCCAACAGAGGAACACTGAAGCTTTCTTT. It translates to CASSQQRNTEAFF.

J is TRBJ2-7 and V is TRBV6-1, with D uncertain. Between the trimmed V and J ends, which lost 4 bases and 1 base, there was a span of 8 bases. Germline V gene data show CDR1 as MNHNS and CDR2 as SASEGT. The CDR3 consists of 13 residues. The CDR3 region is CASSVQPSYEQYF. The CDR3 DNA reads as TGTGCCAGCAGTGTGCAGCCTTCCTACGAGCAGTACTTC.

Note on this clone: Different DNA sequences within this sample yield the same CDR3. The gene calls are TRBV2 and TRBJ2-5, with 10 bases matching TRBD1. Germline V gives CDR1 SNHLY, CDR2 FYNNEI. Germline trimming cut 7 bases from V and 7 bases from J; bases unmatched to any gene: 9. The CDR3 has 14 residues. The CDR3 sequence: CASTGQGGRGTQYF. The CDR3 nucleotides read TGTGCCAGCACCGGACAGGGGGGTCGGGGGACCCAGTACTTC. Full variable domain (rest looked up from reference TRBV2 and TRBJ2-5): EPEVTQTPSHQVTQMGQEVILRCVPISNHLYFYWYRQILGQKVEFLVSFYNNEISEKSEIFDDQFSVERPDGSNFTLKIRSTKLEDSAMYFCASTGQGGRGTQYFGPGTRLLVL.

The chain uses TRBV6-6 and TRBJ1-5, with D tentatively TRBD1 (6 bases). V was cut by 6 bases and J by 0 bases, with 9 bases left in between. The CDR3 sequence is 14 residues long. Germline CDR1 MNHNY, CDR2 SVGAGI (reference sequence). The CDR3 reads CASSRTVSNQPQHF. The CDR3 region has the DNA TGTGCCAGCAGCCGGACAGTTAGCAATCAGCCCCAGCATTTT.

The chain employs TRBV5-6 and TRBJ2-7; 8 positions match TRBD1. The junction had 7 bases not matched to a gene; V was cut back by 5 bases and J by 0 bases. Germline-derived CDR1 and CDR2 are SGHDT and YYEEEE. The CDR3 runs 15 residues. CDR3 nucleotides: TGTGCCAGCAGATGGGGACAGGTTAGCTCCTACGAGCAGTACTTC. This encodes CASRWGQVSSYEQYF.

The CDR3 protein is CASSFVGVSYEQYF. The CDR3 DNA sequence: TGTGCCAGCAGTTTTGTTGGAGTGTCCTACGAGCAGTACTTC. The chain has TRBV28 and TRBJ2-7, with D unclear. CDR3 length: 14 amino acids. The ends were cut back, 3 bases at V and 1 base at J, with 10 bases in the middle. Per germline, CDR1 MDHEN and CDR2 SYDVKM. Supplemented by reference TRBV28 and TRBJ2-7, the full variable domain reads DVKVTQSSRYLVKRTGEKVFLECVQDMDHENMFWYRQDPGLGLRLIYFSYDVKMKEKGDIPEGYSVSREKKERFSLILESASTNQTSMYLCASSFVGVSYEQYFGPGTRLTVT.

The chain links TRBV7-2 to TRBJ2-5; D is perhaps TRBD1 (5 bases). The CDR3 totals 11 residues. V was pared by 8 bases and J by 5 bases, with 9 bases between. Germline lookup yields CDR1 SGHTA and CDR2 FQGNSA. The CDR3 nucleotides are TGTGCCAGCGCCAGGGTGGAGACCCAGTACTTC. Encoded protein: CASARVETQYF.

The chain carries TRBV7-9 and TRBJ1-5; D is possibly TRBD1 (6 bases). Germline-derived CDR1 and CDR2 are SEHNR and FQNEAQ (reference sequence). V was pared by 5 bases and J by 4 bases, with 12 bases between. The CDR3 is 14 amino acids. The CDR3 region is CASSPTGSNQPQHF. The CDR3 DNA follows: TGTGCCAGCAGCCCGACAGGTTCTAATCAGCCCCAGCATTTT.

The J gene is TRBJ1-2, the V gene TRBV23-1, with 7 positions matching TRBD1. TRBV23-1 is placed among ORFs of uncertain function. This CDR3 is built from 15 residues. With V trimmed by 2 bases and J by 2 bases, 5 bases remained unmatched. The CDR3 nucleotides are TGCGCCAGCAGTCAAAAGACAGGGATAAACTATGGCTACACCTTC. Its translation is CASSQKTGINYGYTF.

V is TRBV9 and J is TRBJ2-2; 12 bases align to TRBD2. The CDR3 is 17 amino acids. Germline V gene sequence: CDR1 SGDLS, CDR2 YYNGEE. J gave up 0 bases and V 4 bases, and 4 bases lay outside the gene matches. For the CDR3, the DNA is TGTGCCAGCAGCCGGGGACTAGCGGGTTCGAACACCGGGGAGCTGTTTTTT. This encodes CASSRGLAGSNTGELFF. Filled out from reference TRBV9 and TRBJ2-2, the complete variable domain reads DSGVTQTPKHLITATGQRVTLRCSPRSGDLSVYWYQQSLDQGLQFLIQYYNGEERAKGNILERFSAQQFPDLHSELNLSSLELGDSALYFCASSRGLAGSNTGELFFGEGSRLTVL.

V usage is TRBV6-6 and J usage is TRBJ2-2; the D gene is possibly TRBD1 (6 bases). V was trimmed by 8 bases and J by 0 bases, leaving 10 bases between them. This CDR3 comprises 14 residues. CDR1 and CDR2 (germline): MNHNY, SVGAGI (reference sequence). The CDR3 is CASRDTSNTGELFF. CDR3 coding DNA: TGTGCCAGCCGGGACACTTCGAACACCGGGGAGCTGTTTTTT.

By its share, this clone is medium-sized. This sequence joins TRBV5-1 and TRBJ2-3; 12 bases are shared with TRBD2. Germline V gene data show CDR1 as SGHRS and CDR2 as YFSETQ. With 0 bases clipped from V and 2 bases from J, the junction kept 7 bases outside the gene matches. The CDR3 has 18 amino acids. CDR3 sequence (DNA): TGCGCCAGCAGCTTGGCTCCGGGACTAGCGGGTAACACAGATACGCAGTATTTT. Translating gives CASSLAPGLAGNTDTQYF.